The sequence of this TCR beta chain was determined in a study of blood T cells in healthy people across ages (dated by TCRdb to between 2014 and 2016). Context from the whole study: In model experiments, template switching captured about one uniquely barcoded TCR beta cDNA molecule for every two T cells. Donors of different ages were randomly distributed across sequencing lanes to avoid experimental bias. To track age-related changes in TCR beta repertoire diversity, the study relied on deep sequencing normalized with unique cDNA molecular identifiers. For two donors (one aged 18 to 29 and one aged 80 or older), the study analyzed two additional independent replicas of 1 million unique cDNA reads from the same blood draw. The donors were divided into four age groups: young (average around 17 years), middle-aged (approximately 41), aged (about 61) and long-lived (about 80). Summary of the overall study and its limitations: Donor CMV infection status was unknown, potentially confounding age-related changes in expanded clonotypes. There was a strong correlation between observed TCR beta diversity and the percentage of naive T cells measured by flow cytometry. As age increased, observed TCR beta diversity per million T cells dropped in a roughly linear way, and a significant reduction was already evident by age 40. Conclusive comparison of naive and antigen-experienced compartments was prevented by the profiling of bulk unsorted PBMCs. Estimates of total diversity based on one million sequenced T cells were regarded as lower bounds and as underestimates. Compared with the aged group, the long-lived group had more naive CD4+ T cells, fewer expanded clones and increased TCR diversity, a pattern suggesting age selection.

Libraries were prepared through 5' RACE. The instrument given in TCRdb is Illumina HiSeq 2500. A second PCR of roughly 7 to 11 cycles was performed with a sample-barcoded 5' primer and a J-beta primer mix. Each TCR beta cDNA molecule received a unique molecular identifier from a template-switch 5' adaptor carrying 12 random nucleotides. Each sample yielded at least 2.5 million CDR3-containing paired-end reads. First-strand cDNA synthesis was performed from all RNA using the Mint cDNA synthesis kit, with priming by a TRBC-specific oligonucleotide. All cDNA was treated with uracil-DNA glycosylase and then went through a first 18-cycle PCR with the universal primers M1SS and BC2_uni_R. The authors' pipeline ran thus. For normalization, 1 million high-quality reads, each with a distinct molecular identifier, were randomly selected from each sample. Reads sharing molecular identifiers were discarded rather than binned into consensus sequences. CDR3 identification, clonotype clustering and error correction used MiTCR with a Q25 quality threshold and the strictest error-elimination algorithm. A nonparametric unseen species model with Euler transformation was used to estimate lower-bound total TCR beta diversity. The public reads were run again by TCRdb, first through fastp at Q25 and then through MiXCR, and only productive beta chains were kept. Each entry merges the rows of one CDR3 protein and shows their most common DNA and genes. TCRdb's processing, not the authors' own work, is the source of the V and J calls. The sample yields hundreds of thousands of distinct CDR3 sequences; roughly 43% were counted once. Over 10% of the sample is in the top ten clones.

Sequences SEHNR (CDR1) and FQNEAQ (CDR2) are obtained from the germline V gene (reference sequence). V and J lose 6 bases and 5 bases, and a span of 13 bases separates them. The CDR3 numbers 13 residues from cysteine through phenylalanine. Just CDR3 DNA is preserved here, 39 bases in frame from base 1. Systemically healthy Caucasian individuals from Russia, 35 to 50 in total and aged 6 to 90 years, were included as donors. Each donor gave 9.5 to 10 milliliters of peripheral blood, drawn into EDTA-treated Vacutainer tubes. Ficoll-Paque density-gradient centrifugation was used to isolate PBMCs, with at least 6.5 million obtained per sample. Trizol reagent was used to extract total RNA from the PBMCs, yielding at least 5 micrograms per sample. Naive CD45RAhigh/CD27high T cell percentages were measured by flow cytometry on a PBMC aliquot from every donor. Remarks on this clonotype: Its specific antigen is unknown. Per-base quality was not reported, and no clone a single base away is much larger than it.

The sequence came from a young man in good health. The sample taken for sequencing was blood. Here the chain combines TRBV7-9 and TRBJ1-1, with the D gene too uncertain to name. The CDR3 reads as follows: CASRASGNTEAFF. The DNA is TGTGCCAGCAGGGCGTCGGGAAATACTGAAGCTTTCTTT.